One sample yielded the 23 T cell receptor beta chains listed below, sequenced in a study of T cell changes during pregnancy in multiple sclerosis. Clones were read by immunoSEQ multiplex PCR, and TCRdb kept only the in-frame ones, dropping some. Here the sample spans about 70,000 clones, approximately 91% being singletons. Source: CD4+ T cells from peripheral blood mononuclear cells, taken after pregnancy. The origin of the receptors is a female donor with multiple sclerosis, enrolled in a pregnancy study.

The chain recombines TRBV11-2 with TRBJ2-2, with a tentative D call TRBD1 (6 bases). This CDR3 has 15 residues. Germline V gives CDR1 SGHAT, CDR2 FQNNGV. V shed 8 bases and J shed 5 bases, with 18 bases lying between them. CDR3 nucleotides: TGTGCCAGCGGCCTTGACAGGCCCGTTACCGGGGAGCTGTTTTTT. Protein sequence: CASGLDRPVTGELFF.

The J gene is TRBJ2-4, the V gene TRBV20-1; D perhaps matches TRBD2 (5 bases). The CDR3 has 11 residues. With 7 bases removed from V and 7 bases from J, the gap between germline ends came to 11 bases. Per germline, CDR1 DFQATT and CDR2 SNEGSKA (reference sequence). The CDR3 bases are TGCAGTGTAGAATCGGGGAACATTCAGTACTTC. Its protein product is CSVESGNIQYF.

This clone was seen once. As DNA, the CDR3 is TGTGCCAGCAGTGGCCAGACAGATTTCCAAGAGACCCAGTACTTC. Encoded protein: CASSGQTDFQETQYF. The V call is TRBV6-1, the J call TRBJ2-5; tentatively, D is TRBD1 (5 bases). Germline assignment: CDR1 MNHNS and CDR2 SASEGT. Trimming removed 4 bases from V and 1 base from J, with 13 bases in between. This CDR3 is built from 15 residues.

This chain connects TRBV18 to TRBJ1-2; 10 bases fit TRBD1. CDR3 size: 16 residues. V lost 3 bases and J lost 7; bases outside the gene matches: 11. In germline, CDR1 is KGHSH, CDR2 LQKENI. The CDR3 bases are TGTGCCAGCTCACCTACATCCCGGGACAGGGGCGGTGGCTACACCTTC. Protein product: CASSPTSRDRGGGYTF.

The CDR3 nucleotides are TGCGCCAGCAGCCAAAGGACAGTCTCCTACGAGCAGTACTTC. Translation: CASSQRTVSYEQYF. The chain employs TRBV4-1 and TRBJ2-7; tentative D call: TRBD1 (6 bases). The CDR3 loop spans 14 amino acids. V was cut by 2 bases and J by 0 bases, with 8 bases left in between. Germline CDR1 is MGHRA and CDR2 is YSYEKL.

The V gene is TRBV15, the J gene TRBJ2-7; tentative D call: TRBD1 (6 bases). The CDR3 has 16 amino acids. The V gene lost 0 bases and the J gene lost 3 bases, with 15 bases spanning the gap. Germline loops: CDR1 LNHNV, CDR2 YYDKDF (reference sequence). As DNA, the CDR3 is TGTGCCACCAGCAGAGATATAGGGACATCGGTCTACGAGCAGTACTTC. Its translation is CATSRDIGTSVYEQYF.

V gene TRBV25-1 combines with J gene TRBJ1-2; 10 nucleotides match TRBD1. CDR1 is MGHDK, CDR2 SYGVNS, per germline. The V and J ends lost 7 bases and 7 bases, in that order; junction bases with no gene match: 9. The CDR3 is made up of 14 amino acids. The CDR3 protein is CASKGQGQERGYTF. DNA for the CDR3: TGTGCCAGCAAGGGACAGGGGCAGGAACGTGGCTACACCTTC.

J is TRBJ2-5 and V is TRBV30; 9 bases match TRBD2. Per germline, CDR1 GTSNPN and CDR2 SVGIG (reference sequence). This CDR3 spans 16 amino acids. Losses at the gene ends were 3 bases for V and 4 bases for J; bases not matched to a gene: 12. The CDR3 reads CAWRALKRGAGETQYF. Here the CDR3 DNA reads TGTGCCTGGAGGGCCCTTAAGCGGGGGGCTGGAGAGACCCAGTACTTC.

This rearrangement joins TRBV28 to TRBJ2-7; 9 bases agree with TRBD2. Trimming removed 5 bases from V and 1 base from J; junction bases left unmatched: 9. Germline CDR1 is MDHEN and CDR2 is SYDVKM. The CDR3 spans 16 residues. CDR3: CASSPMGLAISYEQYF. CDR3 in DNA: TGTGCCAGCAGTCCTATGGGACTAGCAATATCCTACGAGCAGTACTTC.

The chain joins TRBV19 to TRBJ2-1, with 8 bases lining up with TRBD2. The V gene's germline CDR1 is LNHDA and CDR2 SQIVND (reference sequence). V shed 1 base and J 8 bases; nucleotides not matched to a gene: 4. CDR3 length equals 14 residues. The chain's CDR3 is CASSIGAGGYEQFF. The DNA of the CDR3 is TGTGCCAGTAGTATAGGTGCGGGAGGTTATGAGCAGTTCTTC.

The rearrangement joins TRBV7-8 to TRBJ2-3; 11 bases map to TRBD2. This CDR3 contains 20 residues. The J segment lost 2 bases and the V segment lost 3 bases, leaving 16 bases of the junction unmatched. Germline V CDR1 and CDR2: SGHVS, FQNEAQ. The chain's CDR3 is CASSFRRGASGGIITDTQYF. The DNA of the CDR3 is TGTGCCAGCAGCTTCCGTCGAGGGGCTAGCGGGGGGATCATCACAGATACGCAGTATTTT.

The chain carries TRBV21-1 and TRBJ2-7; the table's TRBD2 call for D was not verified on the DNA. TRBV21-1 is described as a pseudogene. This CDR3 comprises 21 residues. In nucleotides, the CDR3 is TGTGCCAGCAGCAAAGAAATTCCCCTTCCTAGCGCCTTAGGAACCTATTACGAGCAGTACTTC. Protein product: CASSKEIPLPSALGTYYEQYF.

This chain uses TRBV13 with TRBJ1-4; D call uncertain. The germline V gene has CDR1 PRHDT and CDR2 FYEKMQ (reference sequence). Trimming cost V 3 bases and J 5 bases, with 13 bases left between them. CDR3 size: 15 residues. The CDR3 sequence is CASSFRRGSNEKLFF. DNA for the CDR3: TGTGCCAGCAGCTTCCGCCGGGGATCAAATGAAAAACTGTTTTTT.

The chain employs TRBV5-1 and TRBJ2-1; weak D call: TRBD2 (5 bases). The germline V gene has CDR1 SGHRS and CDR2 YFSETQ. CDR3 length equals 17 residues. Trimming shortened V by 3 bases and J by 9 bases, and 25 bases separated the two germline ends. The CDR3 DNA reads TGCGCCAGCAGCTCATACCCGGAGCGGCCTCCCCCCATTGAGCAGTTCTTC. It yields the protein CASSSYPERPPPIEQFF.

V usage is TRBV2 and J usage is TRBJ1-6; possibly TRBD1 for D (6 bases). In germline, CDR1 is SNHLY, CDR2 FYNNEI. The CDR3 totals 19 residues. V gave up 6 bases and J gave up 0 bases, with 21 bases separating them. This CDR3 reads CASRYKQGASSSYNSPLHF. The CDR3 nucleotides read TGTGCCAGCAGATACAAACAGGGAGCCTCTAGCTCCTATAATTCACCCCTCCACTTT.

The chain uses TRBV5-1 and TRBJ1-2, with D unresolved. The germline V gene has CDR1 SGHRS and CDR2 YFSETQ. The CDR3 runs 14 residues. Between the trimmed V and J ends, which lost 0 bases and 1 base, there was a span of 7 bases. CDR3 in DNA: TGCGCCAGCAGCTTGGATATGTTTAACTATGGCTACACCTTC. Amino acids: CASSLDMFNYGYTF.

The CDR3 DNA reads as TGTGCCTGGAGGGGGGGACGGTTGAACACTGAAGCTTTCTTT. Residues: CAWRGGRLNTEAFF. The chain couples TRBV30 to TRBJ1-1; D might be TRBD1 (5 bases). The CDR3 loop spans 14 amino acids. The V end lost 3 bases, the J end lost 0 bases, and 11 bases lay between the germline ends. CDR1 GTSNPN and CDR2 SVGIG come from the germline V gene (reference sequence).

The V call is TRBV19, the J call TRBJ1-4; D is uncertain. V dropped 5 bases and J dropped 4 bases, with 14 bases sitting between them. The CDR3 length is 15 residues. The germline V gene has CDR1 LNHDA and CDR2 SQIVND (reference sequence). In DNA, the CDR3 is TGTGCCAGTAGTGCACCCGGAGTTCTTAATGAAAAACTGTTTTTT. Protein: CASSAPGVLNEKLFF. Full variable domain (outside the CDR3, taken from reference TRBV19 and TRBJ1-4): DGGITQSPKYLFRKEGQNVTLSCEQNLNHDAMYWYRQDPGQGLRLIYYSQIVNDFQKGDIAEGYSVSREKKESFPLTVTSAQKNPTAFYLCASSAPGVLNEKLFFGSGTQLSVL.

The rearrangement uses TRBV19 and TRBJ2-1, with 10 bases matching TRBD2. Germline values: CDR1 LNHDA, CDR2 SQIVND (reference sequence). J lost 9 bases, V lost 3 bases, and 5 bases had no gene match. The CDR3 loop spans 14 amino acids. CDR3 residues: CASSMVASGGEQFF. In DNA form, the CDR3 reads TGTGCCAGTAGTATGGTGGCTAGCGGGGGTGAGCAGTTCTTC.

This rearrangement joins TRBV27 to TRBJ2-7; TRBD1 matches at 7 bases. Germline-derived CDR1 and CDR2 are MNHEY and SMNVEV (reference sequence). The length of the CDR3 is 15 residues. V trimming: 5 bases; J trimming: 3 bases; junction bases outside the gene matches: 10. This CDR3 reads CASSRGGRLNYEQYF. In DNA form, the CDR3 reads TGTGCCAGCAGTCGAGGGGGCAGGTTAAACTACGAGCAGTACTTC.

V is TRBV7-6 and J is TRBJ2-3; unclear D gene. Germline V gene data show CDR1 as SGHVS and CDR2 as FNYEAQ. CDR3 size: 12 residues. The V gene lost 4 bases and the J gene lost 3 bases, with 5 bases spanning the gap. The CDR3 DNA sequence: TGTGCCAGCAGCTCCCAGACAGATACGCAGTATTTT. Encoded protein: CASSSQTDTQYF.

The chain is built from TRBV19 and TRBJ1-1; 11 nucleotides agree with TRBD1. Germline CDR1 is LNHDA and CDR2 is SQIVND (reference sequence). This CDR3 is built from 14 residues. Trimming at V came to 7 bases and at J to 1 base, leaving 2 bases not matched to a gene. CDR3 nucleotides: TGTGCCAGTATTGGGACAGGGGGGAACACTGAAGCTTTCTTT. This sequence encodes CASIGTGGNTEAFF.

This chain uses TRBV5-1 with TRBJ2-5, with D unresolved. The CDR3 sequence is 18 residues long. V shed 0 bases and J shed 3 bases, with 21 bases lying between them. Germline V gene sequence: CDR1 SGHRS, CDR2 YFSETQ. The CDR3 coding sequence is TGCGCCAGCAGCTTGGCTAATGTGAAGGTAACTACTGAAGAGACCCAGTACTTC. It encodes CASSLANVKVTTEETQYF.